What follows describes a single TCR beta chain. The repertoire was sequenced with immunoSEQ multiplex PCR; TCRdb's copy has only in-frame clones and lacks some. The top ten clones hold approximately 20% of a sample with some 60,000 clones, more than 70% of them seen once. The sample originates from a study of blood T cell repertoires in COVID-19. Trimming took 2 bases from V and 6 from J, leaving 6 bases between them. Germline CDR1 is GTSNPN and CDR2 is SVGIG (reference sequence). The CDR3 sequence is 11 residues long. This clonotype was obtained from a man aged 25-45 years with COVID-19, enrolled during active disease. What was sequenced was peripheral blood. V gene TRBV30 combines with J gene TRBJ2-3; D is unclear. CDR3 DNA sequence: TGTGCCTGGAGTCAGGCGGATACGCAGTATTTT. This gives the protein CAWSQADTQYF.